Detailed here is one TCR beta chain. Its antigen remains unknown. The sample comes from a study of OX40 agonist ivuxolimab in advanced cancers. Whole-study results and caveats: CD8+ T cells were the subset that, on average, had more expanded clones than CD4+.

Data came from immunoSEQ multiplex PCR; TCRdb stores just in-frame clones and leaves some out. Among about 77,000 clones listed, 85% to 90% were seen once. Blood draws occurred at baseline, cycle 4 day 1, and cycle 7 day 1. The CDR3 has 15 residues. The junction had 6 bases not matched to a gene; V was cut back by 6 bases and J by 2 bases. Germline values: CDR1 MRHNA, CDR2 SNTAGT. The sequence came from an adult with an advanced solid tumor such as melanoma, head and neck, liver or kidney cancer. The chain is built from TRBV6-4 and TRBJ2-3, with 9 nucleotides matching TRBD2. Sequenced material: CD4+ or CD8+ T cells sorted from blood, taken in a trial of the OX40 agonist ivuxolimab. CDR3 sequence: CASSPGLAYTDTQYF. For the CDR3, the DNA is TGTGCCAGCAGCCCGGGACTAGCCTACACAGATACGCAGTATTTT.